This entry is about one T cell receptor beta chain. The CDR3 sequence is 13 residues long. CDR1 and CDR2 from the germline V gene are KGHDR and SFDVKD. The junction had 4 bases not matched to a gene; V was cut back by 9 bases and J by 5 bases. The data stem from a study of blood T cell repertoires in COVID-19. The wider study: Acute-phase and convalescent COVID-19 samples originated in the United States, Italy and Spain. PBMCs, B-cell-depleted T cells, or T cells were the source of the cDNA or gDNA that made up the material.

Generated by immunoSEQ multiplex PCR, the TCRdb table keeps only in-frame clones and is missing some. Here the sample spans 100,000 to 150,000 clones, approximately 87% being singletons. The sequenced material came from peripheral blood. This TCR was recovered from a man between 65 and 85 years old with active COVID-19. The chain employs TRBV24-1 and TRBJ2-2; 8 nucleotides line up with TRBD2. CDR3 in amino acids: CATAGGGTGELFF. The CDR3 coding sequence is TGTGCCACCGCGGGAGGTGGGACCGGGGAGCTGTTTTTT.